A single sample is the source of the 21 T cell receptor beta chains below, sequenced in a study of blood T cell repertoires in COVID-19 (TCRdb year 2020). Libraries came from the immunoSEQ multiplex PCR assay. TCRdb took over this immuneACCESS table, retaining in-frame rearrangements with V and J assigned. Such tables are incomplete; in checked studies, under half of the missing clones stem from an unresolved V gene, and the remainder is unexplained. The sample table contains 40,000 or so clones; only one count was recorded for 70% to 85% of them. 24% of the sample is taken by the ten largest. What was sequenced was peripheral blood. These receptors all come from a human donor with acute or convalescent COVID-19. The donor label of this sample is uncertain.

This clone was counted a single time. The rearrangement joins TRBV7-2 to TRBJ2-1; the D is unclear. Trimming left V 0 bases short and J 15 bases short, with 9 bases between. CDR1 is SGHTA, CDR2 FQGNSA, per germline. The CDR3 is 11 residues long. The CDR3 nucleotides are TGTGCCAGCAGCTTAGCCCTAATTGGGTTCTTC. Its protein product is CASSLALIGFF. The full variable domain, in which reference TRBV7-2 and TRBJ2-1 provide the parts outside the CDR3, is GAGVSQSPSNKVTEKGKDVELRCDPISGHTALYWYRQSLGQGLEFLIYFQGNSAPDKSGLPSDRFSAERTGGSVSTLTIQRTQQEDSAVYLCASSLALIGFFGPGTRLTVL.

The V gene is TRBV7-2, the J gene TRBJ2-5; weak D call: TRBD2 (5 bases). Trimming stripped 5 bases from V and 3 bases from J, with 10 bases between. The CDR3 runs to 13 residues. Germline V gene data show CDR1 as SGHTA and CDR2 as FQGNSA. The CDR3 DNA sequence: TGTGCCAGCAGCCGTACTAGGGAAGAGACCCAGTACTTC. Its translation is CASSRTREETQYF.

This chain uses TRBV11-2 with TRBJ2-1; 9 bases are a match to TRBD1. CDR1 and CDR2 from the germline V gene are SGHAT and FQNNGV. The CDR3 is made up of 17 amino acids. The trim removed 0 bases at V and 4 bases at J, leaving 7 bases unmatched. This CDR3 reads CASSLDLGTGTYNEQFF. CDR3 nucleotides: TGTGCCAGCAGCTTAGATCTAGGGACAGGGACTTACAATGAGCAGTTCTTC.

V is TRBV10-1 and J is TRBJ2-7; perhaps TRBD2 as D (5 bases). In germline, CDR1 is WNHNN, CDR2 SYGVQD (reference sequence). This CDR3 has 14 residues. V was cut by 6 bases and J by 6 bases, with 18 bases left in between. The CDR3 loop reads CASSSRDSPPEQYF. DNA of the CDR3: TGCGCCAGCAGCTCCCGGGATTCACCCCCCGAGCAGTACTTC.

This clone was recorded a few times. V usage is TRBV4-1 and J usage is TRBJ2-7, with D perhaps TRBD1 (6 bases). Per the germline V gene, CDR1 is MGHRA and CDR2 is YSYEKL. Trimming took off 5 bases at V and 0 bases at J, with 11 bases between the two ends. This CDR3 is built from 14 residues. The CDR3 DNA is TGCGCCAGCAGCTTGGGGGCGGGCTCCTACGAGCAGTACTTC. Its protein product is CASSLGAGSYEQYF.

The chain recombines TRBV27 with TRBJ1-1; possible D gene TRBD1, 5 bases. Per germline, CDR1 MNHEY and CDR2 SMNVEV (reference sequence). Trimming shortened V by 2 bases and J by 0 bases, and 13 bases separated the two germline ends. The CDR3 runs to 16 residues. CDR3 DNA sequence: TGTGCCAGCAGTTTAGGCTCAGGGAGGATGAACACTGAAGCTTTCTTT. This encodes CASSLGSGRMNTEAFF.

V is TRBV7-2 and J is TRBJ2-7; 9 bases align to TRBD1. The CDR3 loop spans 15 amino acids. Trimming removed 5 bases from V and 3 bases from J; junction bases left unmatched: 8. Germline CDR1 SGHTA, CDR2 FQGNSA. Here the CDR3 reads CASSQAGTGIYEQYF. The CDR3 DNA is TGTGCCAGCAGCCAAGCCGGGACAGGGATCTACGAGCAGTACTTC. Supplemented by reference TRBV7-2 and TRBJ2-7, the full variable domain reads GAGVSQSPSNKVTEKGKDVELRCDPISGHTALYWYRQSLGQGLEFLIYFQGNSAPDKSGLPSDRFSAERTGGSVSTLTIQRTQQEDSAVYLCASSQAGTGIYEQYFGPGTRLTVT.

V usage is TRBV14 and J usage is TRBJ1-6; D unresolved. From germline, CDR1 is SGHDN and CDR2 FVKESK. The CDR3 totals 15 residues. V was pared by 4 bases and J by 7 bases, with 14 bases between. The CDR3, as DNA: TGTGCCAGCAGCCCGGAGACGACCAGCAATTCACCCCTCCACTTT. Protein: CASSPETTSNSPLHF.

V usage is TRBV7-9 and J usage is TRBJ2-1; 8 bases align to TRBD2. V was clipped by 2 bases and J by 6 bases; unmatched bases: 15. CDR3 length: 18 amino acids. Germline CDR1 is SEHNR and CDR2 is FQNEAQ (reference sequence). The CDR3 DNA is TGTGCCAGCAGCTTATCGGGCGGGAGCGGGAGCGTAAGCAATGAGCAGTTCTTC. Protein sequence: CASSLSGGSGSVSNEQFF.

The chain couples TRBV9 to TRBJ1-4; no firm D call. Trimming cost V 3 bases and J 8 bases, with 14 bases left between them. The CDR3 has 14 residues. CDR1 and CDR2 (germline): SGDLS, YYNGEE. The CDR3 reads CASSAREGVEKLFF. CDR3 DNA: TGTGCCAGCAGCGCCCGAGAGGGAGTAGAAAAACTGTTTTTT.

The V gene is TRBV19, the J gene TRBJ2-7, with 7 bases identical to TRBD1. This CDR3 is built from 15 residues. V shed 4 bases, J shed 3 bases, and the junction held 9 bases outside the gene matches. Looked up from germline, CDR1 is LNHDA and CDR2 is SQIVND (reference sequence). CDR3 sequence: CASSTPGQPNYEQYF. CDR3 nucleotide sequence: TGTGCCAGTAGTACCCCGGGACAGCCAAACTACGAGCAGTACTTC. Supplemented by reference TRBV19 and TRBJ2-7, the full variable domain reads DGGITQSPKYLFRKEGQNVTLSCEQNLNHDAMYWYRQDPGQGLRLIYYSQIVNDFQKGDIAEGYSVSREKKESFPLTVTSAQKNPTAFYLCASSTPGQPNYEQYFGPGTRLTVT.

CDR3 sequence: CASMGGHEQYF. DNA for the CDR3: TGTGCCAGCATGGGGGGACACGAGCAGTACTTC. V and J are TRBV2 and TRBJ2-7; possible D gene TRBD2, 6 bases. Germline CDR1 reads SNHLY; CDR2 reads FYNNEI. Deletions cut 7 bases from V and 5 bases from J, with 9 bases between. CDR3 size: 11 residues.

The V call is TRBV7-6, the J call TRBJ2-3; D possibly corresponds to TRBD1 (5 bases). CDR1 and CDR2 (germline): SGHVS, FNYEAQ. V lost 4 bases, J lost 11 bases, and 13 bases lay in between. This CDR3 has 12 amino acids. CDR3 DNA: TGTGCCAGCAGCTCCCGACAGTCCCAGCAGTATTTT. This sequence encodes CASSSRQSQQYF.

In this sample, this clone turned up a few times. The chain uses TRBV4-3 and TRBJ2-1; TRBD1 matches at 8 bases. J lost 9 bases, V lost 1 base, and 11 bases had no gene match. This CDR3 has 16 residues. Per germline, CDR1 LGHNA and CDR2 YSLEER. The CDR3: CASSQAGTGGLGEQFF. Written as DNA, the CDR3 is TGCGCCAGCAGCCAAGCCGGGACAGGAGGTTTAGGTGAGCAGTTCTTC.

The chain carries TRBV19 and TRBJ2-1; 8 nucleotides agree with TRBD2. The V gene's germline CDR1 is LNHDA and CDR2 SQIVND (reference sequence). V trimming: 10 bases; J trimming: 4 bases; junction bases outside the gene matches: 9. The CDR3 spans 14 residues. In DNA form, the CDR3 reads TGTGCCACTATCGGGACTAGACAGTACAATGAGCAGTTCTTC. Its protein product is CATIGTRQYNEQFF. Full variable domain (missing parts from reference TRBV19 and TRBJ2-1): DGGITQSPKYLFRKEGQNVTLSCEQNLNHDAMYWYRQDPGQGLRLIYYSQIVNDFQKGDIAEGYSVSREKKESFPLTVTSAQKNPTAFYLCATIGTRQYNEQFFGPGTRLTVL.

This clone was detected once. The V and J genes are TRBV5-1 and TRBJ2-7, with 8 bases matching TRBD2. There are 16 residues in the CDR3. Germline trimming cut 0 bases from V and 3 bases from J; bases unmatched to any gene: 8. The germline gives CDR1 SGHRS, CDR2 YFSETQ. This CDR3 reads CASSLGISGIHYEQYF. CDR3 coding DNA: TGCGCCAGCAGCTTGGGTATTAGCGGGATCCACTACGAGCAGTACTTC.

The chain couples TRBV6-5 to TRBJ1-2; possible D gene TRBD1, 5 bases. The germline V gene has CDR1 MNHEY and CDR2 SVGAGI. This CDR3 comprises 12 residues. The ends were cut back, 0 bases at V and 7 bases at J, with 6 bases in the middle. CDR3 sequence: CASSYSQGGYTF. CDR3 DNA: TGTGCCAGCAGTTACTCCCAGGGTGGCTACACCTTC.

The V gene is TRBV28, the J gene TRBJ1-2, with TRBD1 matching 7 bases. V dropped 2 bases and J dropped 8; count of bases not matched to a gene: 8. CDR3 size: 14 residues. Germline assignment: CDR1 MDHEN and CDR2 SYDVKM. The CDR3: CASSLTRQGVGYTF. The CDR3 nucleotides are TGTGCCAGCAGTTTAACCCGCCAGGGGGTCGGCTACACCTTC.

The chain carries TRBV30 and TRBJ2-7, with TRBD1 identical over 11 bases. Germline CDR1 reads GTSNPN; CDR2 reads SVGIG (reference sequence). The trim removed 4 bases at V and 3 bases at J, leaving 8 bases unmatched. The CDR3 loop spans 15 amino acids. The CDR3 DNA reads TGTGCCTGGACTATGGGGGGGACAGGGGGCTACGAGCAGTACTTC. It yields the protein CAWTMGGTGGYEQYF.

In its sample, this clone was seen once. The CDR3 region is CASSLGHRDGATDTQYF. The CDR3 coding sequence is TGCGCCAGCAGCTTGGGACACAGGGATGGGGCCACAGATACGCAGTATTTT. The rearrangement links TRBV5-1 to TRBJ2-3; possibly TRBD1 for D (6 bases). Trimming removed 0 bases at V and 2 bases at J, with 16 bases between. This CDR3 comprises 17 residues. Germline V gives CDR1 SGHRS, CDR2 YFSETQ.

This clone was observed a handful of times. This rearrangement joins TRBV7-9 to TRBJ2-1; TRBD2 matches 10 bases. J was trimmed by 8 bases and V by 5 bases; bases with no gene match: 12. CDR3 length: 16 residues. Per the germline V gene, CDR1 is SEHNR and CDR2 is FQNEAQ (reference sequence). The CDR3 coding sequence is TGTGCCAGCAGCAAAGGGGCTAGCGGGAGTGGCGATGAGCAGTTCTTC. This translates into CASSKGASGSGDEQFF.